The entry that follows covers one TCR beta chain sequence. The antigen is undetermined. The sample is drawn from a study of CXCR3-negative and CXCR3-positive naive CD8 T cells. For the study at large: About 150 million TRB reads in total, about 1.5 +/- 0.3 million per library. Overall study results and limits: Because surface CD5 did not distinguish the naive subsets, TCR strength was inferred from TRB CDR3 properties. When CXCR3-positive naive cells were set against CXCR3-negative naive cells, the former had more hydrophobic TRB CDR3s.

Identification of naive CD8+ T cells rested on CD45RO-CCR7+CD27+CD95- status. The germline gives CDR1 SGHVS, CDR2 FQNEAQ. The CDR3 sequence is 12 residues long. UMI-labeled 5' RACE yielded the TRB cDNA libraries. After re-calling the 5' RACE reads, TCRdb lists one entry per CDR3 protein, DNA absent. Its clone listing holds about 150,000 distinct CDR3 sequences. The TCR comes from a human donor in good health. Some clones in this sample may be carry-over from other donors' samples. Specimen: naive CXCR3+ CD8+ T cells from blood. Described subset: CD45RO-CCR7+CD27+CD95- naive CD8+ T cells expressing CXCR3 (TNR3+). V and J are TRBV7-8 and TRBJ2-3. CDR3 region: CASRQLTDTQYF.